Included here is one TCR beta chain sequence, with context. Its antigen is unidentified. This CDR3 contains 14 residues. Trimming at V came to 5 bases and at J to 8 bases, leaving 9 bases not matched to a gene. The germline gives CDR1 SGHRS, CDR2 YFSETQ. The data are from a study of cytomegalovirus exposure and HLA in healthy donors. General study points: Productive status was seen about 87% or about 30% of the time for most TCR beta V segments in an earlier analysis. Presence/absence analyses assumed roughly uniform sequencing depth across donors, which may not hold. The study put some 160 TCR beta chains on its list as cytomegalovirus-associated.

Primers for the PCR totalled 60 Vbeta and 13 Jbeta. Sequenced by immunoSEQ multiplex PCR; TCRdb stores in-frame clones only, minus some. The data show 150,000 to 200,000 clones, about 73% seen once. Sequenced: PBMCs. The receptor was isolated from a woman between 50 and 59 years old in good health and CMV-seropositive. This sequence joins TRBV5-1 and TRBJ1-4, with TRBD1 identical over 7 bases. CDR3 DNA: TGCGCCAGCAGAAGACAGGGAGTAGGGGAAAAACTGTTTTTT. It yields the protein CASRRQGVGEKLFF. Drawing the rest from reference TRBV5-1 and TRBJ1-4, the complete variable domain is KAGVTQTPRYLIKTRGQQVTLSCSPISGHRSVSWYQQTPGQGLQFLFEYFSETQRNKGNFPGRFSGRQFSNSRSEMNVSTLELGDSALYLCASRRQGVGEKLFFGSGTQLSVL.